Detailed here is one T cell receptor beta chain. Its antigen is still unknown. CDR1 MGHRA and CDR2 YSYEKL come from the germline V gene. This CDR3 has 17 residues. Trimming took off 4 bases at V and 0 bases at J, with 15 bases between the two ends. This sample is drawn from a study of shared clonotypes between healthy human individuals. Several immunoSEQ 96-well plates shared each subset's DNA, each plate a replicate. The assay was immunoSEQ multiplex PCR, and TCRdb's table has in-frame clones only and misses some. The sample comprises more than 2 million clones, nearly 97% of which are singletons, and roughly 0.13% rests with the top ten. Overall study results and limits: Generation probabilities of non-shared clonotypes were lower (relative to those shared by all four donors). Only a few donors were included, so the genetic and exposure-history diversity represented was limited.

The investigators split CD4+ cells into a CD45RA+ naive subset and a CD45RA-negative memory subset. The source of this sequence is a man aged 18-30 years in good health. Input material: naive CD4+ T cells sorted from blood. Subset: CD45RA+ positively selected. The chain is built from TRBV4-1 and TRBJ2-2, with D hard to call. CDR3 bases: TGCGCCAGCAGCCTATATGGCGTAGTACCGAACACCGGGGAGCTGTTTTTT. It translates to CASSLYGVVPNTGELFF.